Listed below are T cell receptor beta chains from one sample, sequenced in a study of T-cell reconstitution after alpha-beta-depleted transplantation in children. Each CDR3 protein is one row after TCRdb ran MiXCR on the PCR reads. The table has fewer than 750,000 distinct CDR3 sequences, 27% seen once. The sequences come from PBMCs, collected before TCRalphabeta/CD19-depleted stem cell transplant. The source is a boy under three years old with Wiskott-Aldrich syndrome, due to receive a stem cell transplant. The CDR3 runs from the conserved cysteine through the conserved F or W. Fields, in order: J gene, clone size, D gene, V gene, CDR3 protein, CDR3 DNA. The D gene is left open where the match is weak. Not every row has a clone size; where given, it reads once, few, many or a size class.

J gene: TRBJ2-1
clone size: .
D gene: TRBD2
V gene: TRBV30
CDR3 protein: CAWSVGLGNEQFF
CDR3 DNA: TGTGCCTGGAGCGTTGGACTAGGCAATGAGCAGTTCTTC

J gene: TRBJ2-3
clone size: .
D gene: .
V gene: TRBV6-5
CDR3 protein: CASKTVTDTQYF
CDR3 DNA: TGTGCCAGCAAGACGGTTACAGATACGCAGTATTTT

J gene: TRBJ2-5
clone size: .
D gene: .
V gene: TRBV7-9
CDR3 protein: CASSRGDLVETQYF
CDR3 DNA: TGTGCCAGCAGCCGAGGGGACTTAGTAGAGACCCAGTACTTC

J gene: TRBJ2-5
clone size: few
D gene: TRBD2
V gene: TRBV5-1
CDR3 protein: CASSSPSGYQETQYF
CDR3 DNA: TGCGCCAGCAGCTCCCCTAGCGGATACCAAGAGACCCAGTACTTC

J gene: TRBJ1-2
clone size: .
D gene: TRBD1
V gene: TRBV20-1
CDR3 protein: CSATRTGHGYTF
CDR3 DNA: TGCAGTGCGACCCGGACAGGGCATGGCTACACCTTC

J gene: TRBJ2-7
clone size: .
D gene: .
V gene: TRBV28
CDR3 protein: CASSRPFSSYEQYF
CDR3 DNA: TGTGCCAGCAGCCGACCGTTCAGCTCCTACGAGCAGTACTTC

J gene: TRBJ2-7
clone size: few
D gene: TRBD1
V gene: TRBV20-1
CDR3 protein: CSANSRTGAFDEQYF
CDR3 DNA: TGCAGTGCTAATTCTCGGACAGGGGCTTTCGACGAGCAGTACTTC

J gene: TRBJ2-7
clone size: few
D gene: TRBD1
V gene: TRBV7-2
CDR3 protein: CASSPKGRDRLYEQYF
CDR3 DNA: TGTGCCAGCAGCCCCAAAGGCCGGGACAGACTCTACGAGCAGTACTTC

J gene: TRBJ2-3
clone size: few
D gene: TRBD2
V gene: TRBV7-2
CDR3 protein: CASSLRGTKHSTDTQYF
CDR3 DNA: TGTGCCAGCAGCTTAAGAGGGACTAAACACTCCACAGATACGCAGTATTTT

J gene: TRBJ2-7
clone size: .
D gene: TRBD1
V gene: TRBV5-1
CDR3 protein: CASGLGAGTAYEQYF
CDR3 DNA: TGCGCCAGCGGACTCGGAGCCGGGACAGCCTACGAGCAGTACTTC

J gene: TRBJ2-3
clone size: .
D gene: .
V gene: TRBV6-6
CDR3 protein: CASRRLLGTDTQYF
CDR3 DNA: TGTGCCAGCAGAAGACTGTTGGGCACAGATACGCAGTATTTT

J gene: TRBJ2-7
clone size: .
D gene: TRBD1
V gene: TRBV10-3
CDR3 protein: CAISDRDRLSYEQYF
CDR3 DNA: TGTGCCATCAGTGACCGGGACAGGCTTTCCTACGAGCAGTACTTC

J gene: TRBJ1-1
clone size: .
D gene: .
V gene: TRBV5-4
CDR3 protein: CASSLLHPGLNTEAFF
CDR3 DNA: TGTGCCAGCAGCTTGTTGCATCCGGGGCTGAACACTGAAGCTTTCTTT

J gene: TRBJ1-2
clone size: few
D gene: .
V gene: TRBV21-1
CDR3 protein: CASSENALGYGYTF
CDR3 DNA: TGTGCCAGCAGCGAAAACGCTTTGGGCTATGGCTACACCTTC

J gene: TRBJ2-5
clone size: .
D gene: TRBD2
V gene: TRBV2
CDR3 protein: CASSEARAGVRETQYF
CDR3 DNA: TGTGCCAGCAGTGAAGCGCGAGCGGGAGTTAGAGAGACCCAGTACTTC

J gene: TRBJ1-1
clone size: few
D gene: TRBD1
V gene: TRBV4-1
CDR3 protein: CASSPPRTGGTEAFF
CDR3 DNA: TGCGCCAGCAGCCCCCCACGGACAGGGGGCACTGAAGCTTTCTTT

J gene: TRBJ2-5
clone size: .
D gene: TRBD1
V gene: TRBV12-3/TRBV12-4
CDR3 protein: CASSLPRQGETQYF
CDR3 DNA: TGTGCCAGCAGCCTTCCTCGACAGGGAGAGACCCAGTACTTC

J gene: TRBJ1-3
clone size: .
D gene: .
V gene: TRBV15
CDR3 protein: CATSRDRGGTGNTIYF
CDR3 DNA: TGTGCCACCAGCAGAGATCGCGGAGGGACAGGAAACACCATATATTTT

J gene: TRBJ1-2
clone size: .
D gene: TRBD1
V gene: TRBV5-1
CDR3 protein: CASSLRDRGGYGYTF
CDR3 DNA: TGCGCCAGCAGCTTGCGGGACAGGGGAGGCTATGGCTACACCTTC

J gene: TRBJ2-3
clone size: .
D gene: TRBD2
V gene: TRBV12-3/TRBV12-4
CDR3 protein: CASSSSGIVDTQYF
CDR3 DNA: TGTGCCAGCAGTTCTAGCGGGATTGTAGATACGCAGTATTTT

J gene: TRBJ2-1
clone size: few
D gene: TRBD1
V gene: TRBV20-1
CDR3 protein: CSATGTGGVRRAWDNEQFF
CDR3 DNA: TGCAGTGCTACCGGGACAGGGGGCGTCAGGAGGGCTTGGGACAATGAGCAGTTCTTC

J gene: TRBJ2-3
clone size: few
D gene: .
V gene: TRBV19
CDR3 protein: CASSIVEGWVDTQYF
CDR3 DNA: TGTGCCAGTAGTATTGTCGAGGGCTGGGTGGATACGCAGTATTTT

J gene: TRBJ1-2
clone size: .
D gene: .
V gene: TRBV27
CDR3 protein: CASSPGVSGLIYGYTF
CDR3 DNA: TGTGCCAGCAGTCCCGGGGTCTCGGGACTGATCTATGGCTACACCTTC

J gene: TRBJ2-7
clone size: few
D gene: .
V gene: TRBV5-1
CDR3 protein: CASSSLGRSYEQYF
CDR3 DNA: TGCGCCAGCAGCTCACTAGGCCGATCGTACGAGCAGTACTTC

J gene: TRBJ1-2
clone size: .
D gene: .
V gene: TRBV20-1
CDR3 protein: CSARDPRVQGLGYTF
CDR3 DNA: TGCAGTGCTAGAGATCCCAGGGTACAAGGGCTTGGCTACACCTTC

J gene: TRBJ2-1
clone size: .
D gene: TRBD2
V gene: TRBV10-3
CDR3 protein: CATGEAGVRNEQFF
CDR3 DNA: TGTGCCACGGGGGAAGCGGGAGTACGCAATGAGCAGTTCTTC

J gene: TRBJ2-2
clone size: few
D gene: .
V gene: TRBV20-1
CDR3 protein: CSADGGSGELFF
CDR3 DNA: TGCAGTGCTGATGGAGGTTCCGGGGAGCTGTTTTTT

J gene: TRBJ2-5
clone size: few
D gene: TRBD1
V gene: TRBV10-1
CDR3 protein: CASSERAGGRETQYF
CDR3 DNA: TGCGCCAGCAGTGAGAGGGCAGGGGGCAGGGAGACCCAGTACTTC

J gene: TRBJ1-6
clone size: .
D gene: .
V gene: TRBV10-3
CDR3 protein: CAISESGEYNSPLHF
CDR3 DNA: TGTGCCATCAGTGAGTCAGGAGAGTATAATTCACCCCTCCACTTT

J gene: TRBJ2-1
clone size: .
D gene: .
V gene: TRBV5-1
CDR3 protein: CASSLAVANEQFF
CDR3 DNA: TGCGCCAGCAGCTTGGCCGTGGCCAATGAGCAGTTCTTC